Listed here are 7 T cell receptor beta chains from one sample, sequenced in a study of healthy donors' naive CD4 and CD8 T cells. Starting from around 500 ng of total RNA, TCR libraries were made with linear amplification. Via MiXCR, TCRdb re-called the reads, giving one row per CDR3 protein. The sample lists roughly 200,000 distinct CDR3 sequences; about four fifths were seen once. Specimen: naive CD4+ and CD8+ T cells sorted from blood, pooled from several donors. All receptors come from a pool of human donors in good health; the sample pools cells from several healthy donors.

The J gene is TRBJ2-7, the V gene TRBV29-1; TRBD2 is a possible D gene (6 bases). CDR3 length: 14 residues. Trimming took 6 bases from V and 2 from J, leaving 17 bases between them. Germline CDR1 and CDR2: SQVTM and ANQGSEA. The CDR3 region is CSVDGVGGTYEQYF. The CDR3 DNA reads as TGCAGCGTGGATGGAGTCGGAGGGACCTACGAGCAGTACTTC.

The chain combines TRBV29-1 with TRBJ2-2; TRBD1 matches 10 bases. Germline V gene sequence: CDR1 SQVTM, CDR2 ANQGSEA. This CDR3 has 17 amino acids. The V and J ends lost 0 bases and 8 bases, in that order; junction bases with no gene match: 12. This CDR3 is CSVEDGTGALGSGELFF. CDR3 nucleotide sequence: TGCAGCGTTGAAGACGGGACAGGGGCCCTTGGATCTGGGGAGCTGTTTTTT.

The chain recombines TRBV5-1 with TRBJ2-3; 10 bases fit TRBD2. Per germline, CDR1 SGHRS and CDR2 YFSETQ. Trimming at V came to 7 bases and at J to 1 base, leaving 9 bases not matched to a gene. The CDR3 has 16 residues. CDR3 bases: TGCGCCAGCGGCACTCGGACTAGCGGTGGCACAGATACGCAGTATTTT. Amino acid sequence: CASGTRTSGGTDTQYF.

CDR3 DNA sequence: TGTGCCAGCAGTTCCCGGACAGGGGGGAGTGGGAACACTGAAGCTTTCTTT. Its protein is CASSSRTGGSGNTEAFF. The chain carries TRBV27 and TRBJ1-1; 10 bases are a match to TRBD1. J lost 1 base, V lost 4 bases, and 9 bases had no gene match. The CDR3 has 17 amino acids. Germline values: CDR1 MNHEY, CDR2 SMNVEV (reference sequence).

The CDR3 here is CASSLGDLNSPLHF. CDR3 coding DNA: TGTGCCAGCAGCTTAGGAGACCTTAATTCACCCCTCCACTTT. V usage is TRBV7-9 and J usage is TRBJ1-6; no clear D gene. Germline V lookup: CDR1 SEHNR, CDR2 FQNEAQ (reference sequence). The CDR3 runs 14 residues. The germline V and J ends were trimmed by 1 base and 6 bases, with 7 bases remaining between them.

CDR3 protein: CASSPGTLSYNEQFF. The DNA for the CDR3 is TGTGCCAGCAGCCCCGGGACTCTCTCCTACAATGAGCAGTTCTTC. The genes are TRBV14 and TRBJ2-1, with D possibly TRBD2 on 6 matching bases. The CDR3 totals 15 residues. Germline-derived CDR1 and CDR2 are SGHDN and FVKESK. Trimming pared 4 bases from V and 0 bases from J, leaving 10 bases between.

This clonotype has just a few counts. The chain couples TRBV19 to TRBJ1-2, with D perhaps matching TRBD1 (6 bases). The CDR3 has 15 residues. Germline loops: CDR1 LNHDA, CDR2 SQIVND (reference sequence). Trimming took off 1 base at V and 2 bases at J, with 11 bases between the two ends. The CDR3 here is CASSIVDSLNYGYTF. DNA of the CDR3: TGTGCCAGTAGTATAGTGGACAGCTTAAACTATGGCTACACCTTC.